These 22 T cell receptor beta chains originate from one sample sequenced in a study of Graves' ophthalmopathy and Graves' hyperthyroidism. Beta-chain TCR CDR3 regions were amplified from RNA transcripts. The library came from an HTBI-primed first-round RT-PCR and a second-round multiplex PCR. TCRdb redid the calling of the multiplex PCR reads with MiXCR, one entry per CDR3 protein. The profile shows approximately 640,000 distinct CDR3 sequences, under 50% of them singletons. The sequenced material came from peripheral blood. These receptors all come from an adult man with Graves' ophthalmopathy.

Ten or more counts support this clonotype. J is TRBJ1-6 and V is TRBV7-6, with 7 positions matching TRBD1. Germline-derived CDR1 and CDR2 are SGHVS and FNYEAQ. The CDR3 sequence is 16 residues long. J gave up 10 bases and V 4 bases, and 13 bases lay outside the gene matches. DNA of the CDR3: TGTGCCAGCAGCTCCCGCTGGAGGGGGCCGTCCTCACCCCTCCACTTT. Encoded protein: CASSSRWRGPSSPLHF.

The V gene is TRBV5-4, the J gene TRBJ2-5; TRBD2 aligns across 9 bases. Looked up from germline, CDR1 is SGHNT and CDR2 is YYREEE (reference sequence). The V and J ends lost 3 bases and 5 bases, in that order; junction bases with no gene match: 8. The CDR3 has 15 amino acids. CDR3 sequence (DNA): TGTGCCAGCAGCTCTCGAGCAGCGGGAGGCGAGACCCAGTACTTC. Encoded protein: CASSSRAAGGETQYF.

This clonotype turned up a few times. This chain links TRBV7-9 with TRBJ2-2, with 9 bases lining up with TRBD1. The CDR3 loop spans 16 amino acids. The V segment lost 5 bases and the J segment 0 bases; nucleotides outside the gene matches: 4. Germline V gives CDR1 SEHNR, CDR2 FQNEAQ (reference sequence). In DNA form, the CDR3 reads TGTGCCAGCAGCCCTTGGACAGGGGCGAACACCGGGGAGCTGTTTTTT. Amino acids: CASSPWTGANTGELFF.

This clonotype was seen ten or more times. This chain links TRBV7-8 with TRBJ2-5; 10 nucleotides match TRBD2. From germline, CDR1 is SGHVS and CDR2 FQNEAQ. This CDR3 is built from 16 residues. The J segment lost 5 bases and the V segment lost 3 bases, leaving 9 bases of the junction unmatched. The CDR3 sequence is CASSFGSGGASETQYF. CDR3 DNA: TGTGCCAGCAGCTTCGGAAGCGGGGGGGCTAGCGAGACCCAGTACTTC.

The chain has TRBV20-1 and TRBJ1-2; no definite D call. The germline gives CDR1 DFQATT, CDR2 SNEGSKA (reference sequence). This CDR3 is 13 amino acids long. V lost 6 bases and J 4 bases, leaving 15 bases between the germline ends. The CDR3 loop reads CSASSLEGYGYTF. In DNA form, the CDR3 reads TGCAGTGCCAGCAGCTTAGAGGGCTATGGCTACACCTTC.

Ten or more counts support this clonotype. The chain employs TRBV11-2 and TRBJ2-7; tentative D call: TRBD2 (5 bases). V was cut by 10 bases and J by 5 bases, with 12 bases left in between. Looked up from germline, CDR1 is SGHAT and CDR2 is FQNNGV. There are 11 residues in the CDR3. DNA for the CDR3: TGTGCCACCACGGAGGAGGACGAGCAGTACTTC. Encoded protein: CATTEEDEQYF.

This clonotype was seen at least ten times. The V and J genes are TRBV7-9 and TRBJ2-2; D may match TRBD1 or TRBD2 (5 bases each). This CDR3 spans 15 amino acids. Germline-derived CDR1 and CDR2 are SEHNR and FQNEAQ (reference sequence). V was clipped by 8 bases and J by 1 base, with 14 bases between them. The CDR3 DNA reads TGTGCCAGCCGTGGAGGACACAGGAACACCGGGGAGCTGTTTTTT. This sequence encodes CASRGGHRNTGELFF. Combining the CDR3 with reference TRBV7-9 and TRBJ2-2 gives the whole variable domain DTGVSQNPRHKITKRGQNVTFRCDPISEHNRLYWYRQTLGQGPEFLTYFQNEAQLEKSRLLSDRFSAERPKGSFSTLEIQRTEQGDSAMYLCASRGGHRNTGELFFGEGSRLTVL.

This clonotype was seen a handful of times. The J gene is TRBJ2-5, the V gene TRBV4-1; the match to TRBD2 covers 7 bases. CDR3 length equals 17 residues. Germline CDR1 reads MGHRA; CDR2 reads YSYEKL. Trimming cost V 4 bases and J 1 base; bases outside gene matches: 12. CDR3 sequence reads: CASSLPESGGSQETQYF. For the CDR3, the DNA is TGCGCCAGCAGCCTCCCAGAGTCGGGAGGTAGCCAAGAGACCCAGTACTTC.

Many counts were recorded for this clonotype. The rearrangement uses TRBV7-9 and TRBJ2-7, with a tentative D call TRBD2 (6 bases). Deletions cut 5 bases from V and 5 bases from J, with 10 bases between. The CDR3 contains 12 residues. Germline V CDR1 and CDR2: SEHNR, FQNEAQ (reference sequence). Here the CDR3 DNA reads TGTGCCAGCAGCCCCCCGGGGGACGAGCAGTACTTC. Encoded protein: CASSPPGDEQYF.

V and J are TRBV4-2 and TRBJ1-2; D perhaps matches TRBD1 (5 bases). V shed 1 base and J shed 6 bases, with 12 bases lying between them. Germline V CDR1 and CDR2: LGHNA, YNFKEQ. This CDR3 region has 14 residues. The CDR3 region has the DNA TGTGCCAGCAGCCAAGTTGACAGCTCGCATGGCTACACCTTC. This gives the protein CASSQVDSSHGYTF.

The chain carries TRBV5-1 and TRBJ1-5; a possible D gene is TRBD1 (5 bases). V was pared by 0 bases and J by 4 bases, with 14 bases between. CDR3 length: 16 amino acids. The germline gives CDR1 SGHRS, CDR2 YFSETQ. CDR3 in DNA: TGCGCCAGCAGCTTGGGGGACGGCGTCGGTAATCAGCCCCAGCATTTT. Encoded protein: CASSLGDGVGNQPQHF. The full variable domain, completed using reference TRBV5-1 and TRBJ1-5, is KAGVTQTPRYLIKTRGQQVTLSCSPISGHRSVSWYQQTPGQGLQFLFEYFSETQRNKGNFPGRFSGRQFSNSRSEMNVSTLELGDSALYLCASSLGDGVGNQPQHFGDGTRLSIL.

In its sample, this clonotype was seen once. The rearrangement links TRBV15 to TRBJ1-5; a possible D gene is TRBD1 (6 bases). The germline V gene encodes CDR1 LNHNV and CDR2 YYDKDF (reference sequence). V lost 3 bases to trimming and J lost 2 bases, with 11 bases between them. The length of the CDR3 is 15 residues. This chain's CDR3 is CATSSTGFGNQPQHF. As DNA, the CDR3 is TGTGCCACCAGCAGTACAGGGTTTGGCAATCAGCCCCAGCATTTT.

The chain recombines TRBV30 with TRBJ1-5; no clear D gene. The CDR3 extends over 12 amino acids. V lost 0 bases and J 4 bases, leaving 4 bases between the germline ends. Per germline, CDR1 GTSNPN and CDR2 SVGIG (reference sequence). CDR3 nucleotide sequence: TGTGCCTGGAGTGTAGGTAATCAGCCCCAGCATTTT. Translation gives CAWSVGNQPQHF. The full variable domain, its missing parts supplied by reference TRBV30 and TRBJ1-5, is SQTIHQWPATLVQPVGSPLSLECTVEGTSNPNLYWYRQAAGRGLQLLFYSVGIGQISSEVPQNLSASRPQDRQFILSSKKLLLSDSGFYLCAWSVGNQPQHFGDGTRLSIL.

This clonotype appeared many times. This chain links TRBV6-6 with TRBJ2-7, with unresolved D. CDR3 size: 13 residues. CDR1 is MNHNY and CDR2 is SVGAGI in the germline V gene (reference sequence). Trimming removed 2 bases from V and 3 bases from J, with 8 bases in between. The DNA of the CDR3 is TGTGCCAGCAGTTACGCACGGCTCTACGAGCAGTACTTC. Residues: CASSYARLYEQYF.

Points on this clonotype: A much larger clone lies one base from this, so it may be a read error. This chain links TRBV7-9 with TRBJ2-7; unclear D gene. The CDR3 totals 13 residues. Germline V gene lookup returns CDR1 SEHNR and CDR2 FQNEAQ (reference sequence). The CDR3 reads CASGLGQFLEQYF. The DNA for the CDR3 is TGTGCCAGCGGCTTAGGTCAGTTCCTCGAGCAGTACTTC.

In this sample, this clonotype turned up many times. The chain has TRBV19 and TRBJ1-1, with D hard to call. The CDR3 consists of 14 residues. In germline, CDR1 is LNHDA, CDR2 SQIVND (reference sequence). V was shortened by 5 bases and J by 4 bases, with 14 bases between the two germline ends. The CDR3 sequence: CASSPRPLGTEAFF. The CDR3 coding sequence is TGTGCCAGTAGTCCCCGGCCCCTGGGCACTGAAGCTTTCTTT.

This clonotype was seen only once. The rearrangement links TRBV25-1 to TRBJ1-2; 9 bases align to TRBD1. Germline lookup yields CDR1 MGHDK and CDR2 SYGVNS. The CDR3 is made up of 15 amino acids. Trimming removed 7 bases from V and 5 bases from J; junction bases left unmatched: 11. In nucleotides, the CDR3 is TGTGCCAGCACGTTACCTCCGGGACAGGGATATGGCTACACCTTC. Protein product: CASTLPPGQGYGYTF.

This clonotype came up a few times. The J gene is TRBJ1-6, the V gene TRBV6-4; 11 bases agree with TRBD1. J lost 9 bases, V lost 6 bases, and 7 bases had no gene match. In germline, CDR1 is MRHNA, CDR2 SNTAGT. This CDR3 is built from 15 residues. The DNA for the CDR3 is TGTGCCAGCAGGAGGACAGGGGGCGATAGTTCACCCCTCCACTTT. Protein sequence: CASRRTGGDSSPLHF.

This clonotype was found many times. In nucleotides, the CDR3 is TGTGCCAGCAGTGAGAGGCAGAGAGAAAAACTGTTTTTT. It translates to CASSERQREKLFF. The genes are TRBV2 and TRBJ1-4; D remains ambiguous. CDR1 SNHLY and CDR2 FYNNEI come from the germline V gene. The CDR3 has 13 residues. Trimming left V 3 bases short and J 8 bases short, with 10 bases between.

Concerning this clonotype itself: Just one base apart from a much larger clone, this may be a read error. The chain has TRBV12-3 or TRBV12-4 and TRBJ1-5, with D hard to call. This CDR3 comprises 14 residues. The CDR3 sequence: CTSSPAPVGQPQHF. In nucleotides, the CDR3 is TGTACCAGCAGTCCTGCCCCGGTTGGGCAGCCCCAGCATTTT.

In its sample, this clonotype was seen many times. The chain joins TRBV5-1 to TRBJ2-5; 11 nucleotides align to TRBD1. The germline V gene encodes CDR1 SGHRS and CDR2 YFSETQ. The trim removed 5 bases at V and 4 bases at J, leaving 7 bases unmatched. There are 15 residues in the CDR3. The CDR3 reads CASSTSGTGGETQYF. The CDR3 nucleotides are TGCGCCAGCAGTACCTCCGGGACAGGGGGAGAGACCCAGTACTTC.

As for this clonotype: An end of the junction does not agree with germline; a read error may underlie this. The chain recombines TRBV25-1 with TRBJ2-2, with D perhaps given as TRBD1 or TRBD2 (5 bases each). The CDR3 contains 15 residues. Germline loops: CDR1 MGHDK, CDR2 SYGVNS. DNA for the CDR3: TGTGCCACCAGTGATGGGACGGCGAACACCGGGGAGCTGTTTTTT. It is translated as CATSDGTANTGELFF.